This T cell receptor beta chain is drawn from a study of spatial heterogeneity in lung cancer. TCRdb analysed the 5' RACE reads with MiXCR anew, one entry per CDR3 protein. Among tens of thousands of distinct CDR3 sequences listed, around 3.1% were seen once. Time point denoted: sample taken at primary tumor resection. This clonotype was seen ten or more times. This TCR was recovered from a male donor with early-stage non-small cell lung cancer. This specimen was normal lung tissue next to the tumor, taken at surgery.

CDR3 coding DNA: TGTGCCAGCAGCCTCCGTTGGGGCGAGCAGTACTTC. Its translation: CASSLRWGEQYF. J is TRBJ2-7 and V is TRBV3-1; D gene uncertain. The CDR3 covers 12 residues. Trimming pared 4 bases from V and 6 bases from J, leaving 10 bases between. The germline gives CDR1 LGHDT, CDR2 YNNKEL (reference sequence).